This T cell receptor (beta chain) was recorded in a study of CD8 T cells in ankylosing spondylitis. The CDR3 length is 16 residues. CDR1 SGHRS and CDR2 YFSETQ come from the germline V gene. The germline V and J ends were trimmed by 4 bases and 2 bases, with 18 bases remaining between them. Ten or more counts support this clonotype. The antigen is not known. Study-level points and caveats: Matched ankylosing spondylitis synovial fluid reportedly contained a significantly enriched population of disease-linked clones. A motif of eight or nine highly homologous TCR beta variants was seen as apparently characteristic of ankylosing spondylitis blood. Past research had described some motif variants in reactive arthritis synovial fluid and blood. Within peripheral blood, clones linked to disease were CD8+ and relatively rare.

Using quantitative 5'-RACE with molecular barcodes, the authors made TCR beta libraries. One entry per CDR3 protein results from TCRdb running MiXCR on the 5' RACE reads. The table has 200,000 to 250,000 distinct CDR3 sequences, around 7.9% seen once. Sample: blood, either unsorted or a sorted T cell fraction (not recorded which). The TCR was taken from a male donor with ankylosing spondylitis. The J gene is TRBJ2-5, the V gene TRBV5-1, with a possible D match to TRBD1 (5 bases). The CDR3 reads CASSPRGGVHQETQYF. CDR3 nucleotide sequence: TGCGCCAGCAGCCCAAGGGGTGGGGTCCATCAAGAGACCCAGTACTTC.